The clone carrying this T cell receptor (beta chain) was detected only a few times. This sample was taken from a study of cytomegalovirus exposure and HLA in healthy donors. About the study: In an early release, HLA-typed donors contributed about 80 million unique TCR sequences.

PCR was performed using 60 Vbeta and 13 Jbeta primers. The method was immunoSEQ multiplex PCR; TCRdb's version includes in-frame clones alone and lacks a portion of them. There are about 170,000 clones in the sample; 73% occur only once, and about 5.4% lies in the top ten. CDR1 and CDR2 (germline): SGHRS, YFSETQ. V was cut by 1 base and J by 3 bases, with 11 bases left in between. The CDR3 covers 15 residues. The origin of this receptor is a woman between 18 and 29 years old in good health and CMV-seropositive. V usage is TRBV5-1 and J usage is TRBJ1-5; D possibly corresponds to TRBD1 (5 bases). Sequencing input: PBMCs. DNA of the CDR3: TGCGCCAGCAGCTTGACAGGCTCTCCCAATCAGCCCCAGCATTTT. Residues: CASSLTGSPNQPQHF.